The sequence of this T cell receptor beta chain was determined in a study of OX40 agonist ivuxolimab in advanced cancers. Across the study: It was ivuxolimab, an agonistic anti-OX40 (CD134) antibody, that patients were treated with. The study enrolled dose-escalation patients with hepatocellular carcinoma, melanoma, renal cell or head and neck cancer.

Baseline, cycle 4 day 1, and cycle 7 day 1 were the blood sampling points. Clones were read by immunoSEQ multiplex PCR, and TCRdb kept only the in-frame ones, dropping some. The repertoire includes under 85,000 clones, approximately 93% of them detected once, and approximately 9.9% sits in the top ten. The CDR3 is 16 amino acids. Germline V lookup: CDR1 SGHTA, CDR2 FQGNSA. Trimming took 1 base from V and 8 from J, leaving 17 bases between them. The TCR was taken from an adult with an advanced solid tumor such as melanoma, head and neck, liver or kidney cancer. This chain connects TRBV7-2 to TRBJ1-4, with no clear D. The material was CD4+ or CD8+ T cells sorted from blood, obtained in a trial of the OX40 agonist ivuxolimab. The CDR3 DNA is TGTGCCAGCAGCTTAGACCCCGGACGGCTGGACGAAAAACTGTTTTTT. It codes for CASSLDPGRLDEKLFF.